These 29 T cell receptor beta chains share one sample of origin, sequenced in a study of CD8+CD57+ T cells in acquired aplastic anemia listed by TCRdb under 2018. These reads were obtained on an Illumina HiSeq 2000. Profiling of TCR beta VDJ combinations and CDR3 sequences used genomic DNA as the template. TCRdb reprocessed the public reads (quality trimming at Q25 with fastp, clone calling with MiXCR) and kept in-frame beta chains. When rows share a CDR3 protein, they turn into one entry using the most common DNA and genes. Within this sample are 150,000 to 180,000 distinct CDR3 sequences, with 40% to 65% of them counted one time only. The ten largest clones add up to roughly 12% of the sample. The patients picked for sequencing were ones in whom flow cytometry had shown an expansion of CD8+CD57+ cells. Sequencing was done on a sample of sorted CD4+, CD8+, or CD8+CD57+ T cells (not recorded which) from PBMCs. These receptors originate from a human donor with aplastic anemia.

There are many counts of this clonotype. The CDR3 bases are TGTGCCAGCAGCCCAGGGGGGAGGATTGAGCAGTTCTTC. Protein: CASSPGGRIEQFF. The chain joins TRBV6-5 to TRBJ2-1; tentatively, D is TRBD1 (7 bases). The CDR3 consists of 13 residues. V was shortened by 6 bases and J by 9 bases, with 15 bases between the two germline ends. Germline V CDR1 and CDR2: MNHEY, SVGAGI.

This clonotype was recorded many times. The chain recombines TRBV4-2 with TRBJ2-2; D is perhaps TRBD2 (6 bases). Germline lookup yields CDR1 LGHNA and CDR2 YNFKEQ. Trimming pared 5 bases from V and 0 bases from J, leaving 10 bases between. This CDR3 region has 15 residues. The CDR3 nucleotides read TGTGCCAGCAGCGAGGGACTTCCGAACACCGGGGAGCTGTTTTTT. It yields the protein CASSEGLPNTGELFF.

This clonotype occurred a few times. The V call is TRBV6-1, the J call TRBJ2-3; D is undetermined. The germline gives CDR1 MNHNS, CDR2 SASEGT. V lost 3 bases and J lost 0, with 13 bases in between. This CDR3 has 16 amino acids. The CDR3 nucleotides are TGTGCCAGCAGTGAGTACAGCTTTCATAGCACAGATACGCAGTATTTT. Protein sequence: CASSEYSFHSTDTQYF.

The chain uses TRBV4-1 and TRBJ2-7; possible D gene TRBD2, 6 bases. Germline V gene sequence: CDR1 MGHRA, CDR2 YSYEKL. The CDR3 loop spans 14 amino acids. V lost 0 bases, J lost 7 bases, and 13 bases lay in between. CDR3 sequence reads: CASSQDAGRREQYF. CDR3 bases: TGCGCCAGCAGCCAAGATGCGGGACGAAGGGAGCAGTACTTC.

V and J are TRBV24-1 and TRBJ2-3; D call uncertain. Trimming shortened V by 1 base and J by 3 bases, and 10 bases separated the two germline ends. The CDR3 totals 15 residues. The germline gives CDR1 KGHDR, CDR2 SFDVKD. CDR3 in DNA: TGTGCCACCAGTGATTTAAGGAGCTCAACAGATACGCAGTATTTT. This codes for CATSDLRSSTDTQYF.

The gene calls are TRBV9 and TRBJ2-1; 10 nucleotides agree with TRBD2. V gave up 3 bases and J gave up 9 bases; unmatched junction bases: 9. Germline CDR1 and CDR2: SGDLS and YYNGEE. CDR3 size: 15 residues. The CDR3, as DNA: TGTGCCAGCAGCGCTAGGGGAAGCGGGGGGGCTGAGCAGTTCTTC. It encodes CASSARGSGGAEQFF.

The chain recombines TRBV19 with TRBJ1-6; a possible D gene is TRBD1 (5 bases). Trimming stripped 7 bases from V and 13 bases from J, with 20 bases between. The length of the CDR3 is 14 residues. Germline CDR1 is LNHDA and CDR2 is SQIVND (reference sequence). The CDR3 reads CASTASGTVRPLHF. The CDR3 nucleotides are TGTGCCAGTACCGCCTCCGGGACTGTCAGGCCCCTCCACTTT.

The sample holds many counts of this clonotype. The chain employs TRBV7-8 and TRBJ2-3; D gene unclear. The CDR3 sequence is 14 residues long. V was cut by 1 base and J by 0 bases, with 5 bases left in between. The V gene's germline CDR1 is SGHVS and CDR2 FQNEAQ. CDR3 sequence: CASSLGSSTDTQYF. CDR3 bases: TGTGCCAGCAGCTTAGGGTCAAGCACAGATACGCAGTATTTT.

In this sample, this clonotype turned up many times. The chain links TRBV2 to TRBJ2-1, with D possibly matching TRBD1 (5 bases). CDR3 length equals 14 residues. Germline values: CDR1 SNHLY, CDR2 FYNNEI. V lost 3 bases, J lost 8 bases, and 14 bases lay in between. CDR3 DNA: TGTGCCAGCAGTGACGGTCAGGGCTGGGATGAGCAGTTCTTC. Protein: CASSDGQGWDEQFF.

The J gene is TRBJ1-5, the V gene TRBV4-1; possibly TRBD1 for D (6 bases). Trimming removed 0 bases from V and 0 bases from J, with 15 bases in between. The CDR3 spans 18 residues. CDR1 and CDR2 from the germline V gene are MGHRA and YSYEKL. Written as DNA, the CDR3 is TGCGCCAGCAGCCAAGATATTCTGGACAGACATAGCAATCAGCCCCAGCATTTT. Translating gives CASSQDILDRHSNQPQHF.

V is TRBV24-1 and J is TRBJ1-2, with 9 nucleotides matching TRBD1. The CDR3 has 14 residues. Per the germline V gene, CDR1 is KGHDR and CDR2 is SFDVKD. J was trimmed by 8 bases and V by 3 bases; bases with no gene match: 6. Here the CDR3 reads CATSDVTGGRGYTF. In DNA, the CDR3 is TGTGCCACCAGTGATGTTACAGGGGGCCGAGGCTACACCTTC.

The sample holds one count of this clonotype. The CDR3 DNA follows: TGTGCCAGCTTAGAACCAAAAGCGGCAGATACGCAGTATTTT. This codes for CASLEPKAADTQYF. The chain links TRBV13 to TRBJ2-3, with a weak D call TRBD2 (5 bases). Trimming shortened V by 8 bases and J by 4 bases, and 16 bases separated the two germline ends. The length of the CDR3 is 14 residues. Germline loops: CDR1 PRHDT, CDR2 FYEKMQ (reference sequence).

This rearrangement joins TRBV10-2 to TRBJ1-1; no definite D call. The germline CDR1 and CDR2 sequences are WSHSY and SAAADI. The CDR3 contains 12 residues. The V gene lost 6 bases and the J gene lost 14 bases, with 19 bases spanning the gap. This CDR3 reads CASSQEGEQLFF. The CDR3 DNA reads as TGCGCCAGCAGCCAAGAAGGAGAACAGCTCTTCTTT.

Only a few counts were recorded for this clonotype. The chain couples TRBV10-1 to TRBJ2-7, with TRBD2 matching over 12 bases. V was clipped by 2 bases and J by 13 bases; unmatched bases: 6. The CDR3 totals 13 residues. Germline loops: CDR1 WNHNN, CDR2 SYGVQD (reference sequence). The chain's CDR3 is CASSEGLAGTTYF. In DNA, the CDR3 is TGCGCCAGCAGTGAGGGACTAGCGGGAACCACATACTTC.

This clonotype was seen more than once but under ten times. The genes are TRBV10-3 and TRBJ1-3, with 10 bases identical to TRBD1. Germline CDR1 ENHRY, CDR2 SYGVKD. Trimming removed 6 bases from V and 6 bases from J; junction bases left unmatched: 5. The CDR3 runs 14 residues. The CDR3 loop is CAIRSGQGQNTIYF. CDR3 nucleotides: TGTGCCATCAGATCGGGACAGGGGCAAAACACCATATATTTT.

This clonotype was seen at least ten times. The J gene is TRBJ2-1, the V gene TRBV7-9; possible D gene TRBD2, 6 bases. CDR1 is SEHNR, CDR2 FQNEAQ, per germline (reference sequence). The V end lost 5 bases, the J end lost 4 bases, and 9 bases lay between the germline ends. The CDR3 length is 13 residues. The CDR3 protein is CASSPGGYNEQFF. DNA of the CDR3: TGTGCCAGCAGCCCCGGGGGTTACAATGAGCAGTTCTTC.

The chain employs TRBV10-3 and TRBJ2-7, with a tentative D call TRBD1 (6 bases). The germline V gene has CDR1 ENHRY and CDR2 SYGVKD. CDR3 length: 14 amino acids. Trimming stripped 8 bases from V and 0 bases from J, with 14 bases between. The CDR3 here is CAIVQGPSSYEQYF. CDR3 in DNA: TGTGCCATCGTGCAGGGGCCGAGCTCCTACGAGCAGTACTTC.

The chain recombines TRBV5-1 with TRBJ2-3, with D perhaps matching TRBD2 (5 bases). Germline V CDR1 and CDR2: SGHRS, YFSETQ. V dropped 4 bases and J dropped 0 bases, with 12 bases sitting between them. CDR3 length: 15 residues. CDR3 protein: CASSDPGGSTDTQYF. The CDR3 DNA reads TGCGCCAGCAGCGATCCTGGCGGGAGCACAGATACGCAGTATTTT.

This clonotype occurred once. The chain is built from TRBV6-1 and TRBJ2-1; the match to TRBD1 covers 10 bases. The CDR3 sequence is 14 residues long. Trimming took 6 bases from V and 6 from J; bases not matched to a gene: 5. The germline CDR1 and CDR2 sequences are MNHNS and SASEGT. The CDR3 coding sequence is TGTGCCAGCAGGGAGGGACAGGGGACCAATGAGCAGTTCTTC. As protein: CASREGQGTNEQFF.

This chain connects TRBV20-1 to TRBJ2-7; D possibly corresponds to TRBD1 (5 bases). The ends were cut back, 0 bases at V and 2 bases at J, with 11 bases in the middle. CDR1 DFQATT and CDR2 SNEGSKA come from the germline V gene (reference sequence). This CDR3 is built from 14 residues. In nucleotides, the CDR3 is TGCAGTGCTAGAGATAGCAGGGTCCCCTACGAGCAGTACTTC. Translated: CSARDSRVPYEQYF.

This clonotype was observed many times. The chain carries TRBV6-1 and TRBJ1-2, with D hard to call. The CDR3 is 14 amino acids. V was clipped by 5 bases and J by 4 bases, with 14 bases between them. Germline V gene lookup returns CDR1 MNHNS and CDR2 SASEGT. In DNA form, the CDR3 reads TGTGCCAGCAGTCCCATTGGGTCCGGCTATGGCTACACCTTC. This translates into CASSPIGSGYGYTF.

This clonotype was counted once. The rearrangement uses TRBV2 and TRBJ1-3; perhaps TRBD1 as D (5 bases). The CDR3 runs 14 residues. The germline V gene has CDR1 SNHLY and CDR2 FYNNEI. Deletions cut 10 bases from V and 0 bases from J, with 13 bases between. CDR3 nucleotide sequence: TGTGCCACAAAGGGGAGTCTCTCTGGAAACACCATATATTTT. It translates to CATKGSLSGNTIYF.

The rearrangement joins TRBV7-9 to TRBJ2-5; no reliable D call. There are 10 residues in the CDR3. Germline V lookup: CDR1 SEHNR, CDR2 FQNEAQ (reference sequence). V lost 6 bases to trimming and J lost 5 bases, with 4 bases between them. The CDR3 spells CASRDETQYF. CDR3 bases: TGTGCCAGCAGGGACGAGACCCAGTACTTC.

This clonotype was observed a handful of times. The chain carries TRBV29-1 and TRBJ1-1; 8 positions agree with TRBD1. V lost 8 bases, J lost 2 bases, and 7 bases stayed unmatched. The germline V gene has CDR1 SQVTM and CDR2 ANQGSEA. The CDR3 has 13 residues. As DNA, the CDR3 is TGCAGCCTGAGGACAGGGCGAAACACTGAAGCTTTCTTT. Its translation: CSLRTGRNTEAFF.

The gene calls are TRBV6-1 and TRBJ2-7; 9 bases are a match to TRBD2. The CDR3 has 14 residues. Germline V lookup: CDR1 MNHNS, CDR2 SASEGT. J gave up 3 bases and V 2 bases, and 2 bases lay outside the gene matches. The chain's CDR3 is CASSELAGRYEQYF. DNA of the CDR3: TGTGCCAGCAGTGAACTAGCGGGACGCTACGAGCAGTACTTC.

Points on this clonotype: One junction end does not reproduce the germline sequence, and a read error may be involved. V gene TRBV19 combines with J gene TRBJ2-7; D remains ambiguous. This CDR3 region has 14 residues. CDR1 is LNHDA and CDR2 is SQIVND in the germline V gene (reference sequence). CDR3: CASSGEAQRSPLHF. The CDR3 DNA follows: TGTGCCAGTAGTGGGGAAGCCCAGCGTTCACCCCTCCACTTC.

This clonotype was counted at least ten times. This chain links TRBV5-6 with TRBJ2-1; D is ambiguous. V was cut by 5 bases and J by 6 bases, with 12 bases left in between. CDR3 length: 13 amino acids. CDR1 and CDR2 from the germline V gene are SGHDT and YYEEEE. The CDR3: CASSTVGPNEQFF. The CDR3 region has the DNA TGTGCCAGCAGTACTGTAGGTCCCAATGAGCAGTTCTTC.

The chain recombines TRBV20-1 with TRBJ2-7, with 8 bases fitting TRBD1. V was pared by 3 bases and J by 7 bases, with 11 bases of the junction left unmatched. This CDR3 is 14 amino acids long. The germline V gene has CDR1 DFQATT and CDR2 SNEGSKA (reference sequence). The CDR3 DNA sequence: TGCAGTGCTAGCCGAGGACAGGGAACGGGGGAGCAGTACTTC. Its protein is CSASRGQGTGEQYF.

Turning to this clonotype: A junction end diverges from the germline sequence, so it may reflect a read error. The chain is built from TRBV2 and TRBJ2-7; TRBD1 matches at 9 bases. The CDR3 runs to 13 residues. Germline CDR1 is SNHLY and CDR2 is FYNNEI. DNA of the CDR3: TGTGCCAGCAGTAGCGGGACAGGGCGTGAGCGGTACTTC. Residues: CASSSGTGRERYF.